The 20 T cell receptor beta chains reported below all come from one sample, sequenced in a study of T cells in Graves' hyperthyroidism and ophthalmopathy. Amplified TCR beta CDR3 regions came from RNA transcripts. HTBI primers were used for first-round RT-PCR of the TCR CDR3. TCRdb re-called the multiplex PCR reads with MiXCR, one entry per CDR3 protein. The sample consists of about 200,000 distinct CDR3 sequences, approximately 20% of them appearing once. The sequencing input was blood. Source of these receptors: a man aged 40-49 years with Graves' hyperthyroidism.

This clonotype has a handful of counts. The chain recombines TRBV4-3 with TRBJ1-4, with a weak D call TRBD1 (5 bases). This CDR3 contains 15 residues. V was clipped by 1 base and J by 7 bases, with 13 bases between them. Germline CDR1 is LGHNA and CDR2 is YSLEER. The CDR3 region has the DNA TGCGCCAGCAGCCAAGGAACCGGGGGGAGTGAAAAACTGTTTTTT. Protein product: CASSQGTGGSEKLFF.

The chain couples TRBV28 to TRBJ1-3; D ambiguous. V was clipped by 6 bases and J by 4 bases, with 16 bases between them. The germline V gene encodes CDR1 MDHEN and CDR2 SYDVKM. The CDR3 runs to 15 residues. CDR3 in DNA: TGTGCCAGCAGCAGTCGGCAAGTGGTAGGAAACACCATATATTTT. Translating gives CASSSRQVVGNTIYF.

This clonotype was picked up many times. DNA of the CDR3: TGTGCCTGGAGTATGATGGGGGCGGCGAACACTGAAGCTTTCTTT. Translation: CAWSMMGAANTEAFF. The chain employs TRBV30 and TRBJ1-1; D is perhaps TRBD1 (6 bases). CDR3 length equals 15 residues. Germline CDR1 GTSNPN, CDR2 SVGIG (reference sequence). The germline V and J ends were trimmed by 2 bases and 1 base, with 14 bases remaining between them. Based on the CDR3 plus reference TRBV30 and TRBJ1-1, the full variable domain is SQTIHQWPATLVQPVGSPLSLECTVEGTSNPNLYWYRQAAGRGLQLLFYSVGIGQISSEVPQNLSASRPQDRQFILSSKKLLLSDSGFYLCAWSMMGAANTEAFFGQGTRLTVV.

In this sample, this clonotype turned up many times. The CDR3 reads CASRLNGAYEQYF. The CDR3 DNA follows: TGTGCCAGCAGGCTCAACGGGGCCTACGAGCAGTACTTC. V is TRBV27 and J is TRBJ2-7; D possibly corresponds to TRBD2 (5 bases). The length of the CDR3 is 13 residues. V lost 6 bases and J 2 bases, leaving 11 bases between the germline ends. Germline values: CDR1 MNHEY, CDR2 SMNVEV (reference sequence).

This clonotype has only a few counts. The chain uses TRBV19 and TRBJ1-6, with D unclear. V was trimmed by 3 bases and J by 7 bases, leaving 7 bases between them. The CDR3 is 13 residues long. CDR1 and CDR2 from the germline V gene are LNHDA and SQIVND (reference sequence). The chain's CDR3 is CASSIGLNSPLHF. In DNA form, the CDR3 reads TGTGCCAGTAGTATCGGCCTGAATTCACCCCTCCACTTT.

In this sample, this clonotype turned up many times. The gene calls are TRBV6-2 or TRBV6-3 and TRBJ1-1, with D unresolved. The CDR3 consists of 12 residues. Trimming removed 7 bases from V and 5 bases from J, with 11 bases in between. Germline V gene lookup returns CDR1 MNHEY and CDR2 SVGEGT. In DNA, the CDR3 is TGTGCCAGCATAAGCCTGGGGACTGAAGCTTTCTTT. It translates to CASISLGTEAFF.

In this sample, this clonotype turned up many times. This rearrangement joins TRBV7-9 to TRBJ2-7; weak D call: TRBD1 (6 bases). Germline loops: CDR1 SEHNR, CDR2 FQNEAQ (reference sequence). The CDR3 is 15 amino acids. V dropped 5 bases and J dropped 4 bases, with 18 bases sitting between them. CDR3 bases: TGTGCCAGCAGCCCACCGACCGAACAGGGTTACGAGCAGTACTTC. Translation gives CASSPPTEQGYEQYF.

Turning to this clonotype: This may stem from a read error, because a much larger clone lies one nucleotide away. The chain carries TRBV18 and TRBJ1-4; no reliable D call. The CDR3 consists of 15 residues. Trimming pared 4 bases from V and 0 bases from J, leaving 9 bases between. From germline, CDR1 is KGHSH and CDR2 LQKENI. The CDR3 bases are TGTGCCAGCTCACTACGACATACAACTAATGAAAAACTGTTTTTT. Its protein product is CASSLRHTTNEKLFF.

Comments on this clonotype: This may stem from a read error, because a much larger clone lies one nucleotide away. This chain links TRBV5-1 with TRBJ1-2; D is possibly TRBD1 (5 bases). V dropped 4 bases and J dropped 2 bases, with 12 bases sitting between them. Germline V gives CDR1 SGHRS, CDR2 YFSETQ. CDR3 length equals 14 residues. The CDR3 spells CASSIGTWNYGYTF. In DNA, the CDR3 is TGCGCCAGCAGCATAGGGACGTGGAACTATGGCTACACCTTC.

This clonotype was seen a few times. The CDR3 DNA reads TGTGCCAGCAGCCAAGGGAGGGCGAATGGCTACACCTTC. The encoded protein is CASSQGRANGYTF. The J gene is TRBJ1-2, the V gene TRBV7-2, with no clear D. The V gene's germline CDR1 is SGHTA and CDR2 FQGNSA. V was clipped by 5 bases and J by 6 bases, with 13 bases between them. The CDR3 sequence is 13 residues long.

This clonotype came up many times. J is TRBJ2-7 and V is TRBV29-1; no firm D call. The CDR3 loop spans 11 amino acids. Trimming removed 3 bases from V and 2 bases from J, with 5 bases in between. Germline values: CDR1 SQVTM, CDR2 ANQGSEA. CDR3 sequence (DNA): TGCAGCGTTGACAGGCCCTACGAGCAGTACTTC. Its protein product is CSVDRPYEQYF.

The CDR3, as DNA: TGTGCCAGCAGCACGGGACAGAATCGCCACGAGCAGTACTTC. Encoded protein: CASSTGQNRHEQYF. The chain employs TRBV28 and TRBJ2-7; TRBD1 matches at 7 bases. Per the germline V gene, CDR1 is MDHEN and CDR2 is SYDVKM. The V segment lost 6 bases and the J segment 5 bases; nucleotides outside the gene matches: 10. The CDR3 sequence is 14 residues long.

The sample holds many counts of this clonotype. CDR3 bases: TGTGCCAGCAGTCCCCCCGGGAGGAGCTATAATGAAAAACTGTTTTTT. It specifies CASSPPGRSYNEKLFF. This chain connects TRBV28 to TRBJ1-4, with unresolved D. The CDR3 has 16 amino acids. The ends were cut back, 5 bases at V and 4 bases at J, with 17 bases in the middle. Per germline, CDR1 MDHEN and CDR2 SYDVKM.

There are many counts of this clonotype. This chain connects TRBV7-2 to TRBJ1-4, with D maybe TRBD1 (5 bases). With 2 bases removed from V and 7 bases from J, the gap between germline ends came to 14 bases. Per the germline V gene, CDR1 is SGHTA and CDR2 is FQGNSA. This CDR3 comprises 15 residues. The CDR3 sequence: CASSLRARVGEKLFF. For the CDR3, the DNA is TGTGCCAGCAGCTTACGCGCCAGGGTTGGTGAAAAACTGTTTTTT.

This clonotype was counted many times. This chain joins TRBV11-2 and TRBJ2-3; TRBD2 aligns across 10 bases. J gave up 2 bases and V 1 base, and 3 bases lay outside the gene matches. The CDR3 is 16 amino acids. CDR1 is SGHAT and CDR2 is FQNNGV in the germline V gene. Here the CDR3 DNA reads TGTGCCAGCAGCTTAGCCAGCGGGGGGGCCACAGATACGCAGTATTTT. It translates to CASSLASGGATDTQYF.

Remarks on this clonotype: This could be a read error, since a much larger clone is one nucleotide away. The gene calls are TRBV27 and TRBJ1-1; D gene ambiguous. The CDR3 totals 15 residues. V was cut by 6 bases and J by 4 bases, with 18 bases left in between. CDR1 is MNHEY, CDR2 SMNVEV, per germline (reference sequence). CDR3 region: CASRPTRVRVTEAFF. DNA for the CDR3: TGTGCCAGCAGACCCACGCGGGTTCGGGTCACTGAAGCTTTCTTT.

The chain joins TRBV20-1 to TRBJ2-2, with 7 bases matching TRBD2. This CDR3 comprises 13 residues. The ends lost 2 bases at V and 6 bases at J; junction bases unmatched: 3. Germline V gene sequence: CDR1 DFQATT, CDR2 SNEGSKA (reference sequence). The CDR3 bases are TGCAGTGCTAGAAGTGGGGGGGCCGGGGAGCTGTTTTTT. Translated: CSARSGGAGELFF.

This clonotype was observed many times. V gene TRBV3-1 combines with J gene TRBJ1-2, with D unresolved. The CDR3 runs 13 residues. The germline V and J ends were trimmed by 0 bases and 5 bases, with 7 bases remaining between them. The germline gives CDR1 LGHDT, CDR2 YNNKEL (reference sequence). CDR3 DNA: TGTGCCAGCAGCCAAGATGCTGGTTATGGCTACACCTTC. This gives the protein CASSQDAGYGYTF.

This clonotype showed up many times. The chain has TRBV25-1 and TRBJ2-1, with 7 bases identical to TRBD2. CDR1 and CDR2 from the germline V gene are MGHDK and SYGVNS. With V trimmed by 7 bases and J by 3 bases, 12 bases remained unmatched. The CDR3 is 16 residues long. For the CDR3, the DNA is TGTGCCAGCATGAGTGGGAGGGGACTCTTCTACAATGAGCAGTTCTTC. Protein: CASMSGRGLFYNEQFF.

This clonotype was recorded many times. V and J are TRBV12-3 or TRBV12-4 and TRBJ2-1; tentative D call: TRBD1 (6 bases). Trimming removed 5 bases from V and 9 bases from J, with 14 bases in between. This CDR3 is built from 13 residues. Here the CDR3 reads CASSRTEGFEQFF. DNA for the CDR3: TGTGCCAGCAGTCGGACAGAGGGGTTTGAGCAGTTCTTC.